Below, 25 T cell receptor beta chains from the same sample are listed, as sequenced in a study of cytomegalovirus exposure and HLA in healthy donors. PCR primers comprised 60 Vbeta and 13 Jbeta primers. Data came from immunoSEQ multiplex PCR; TCRdb stores just in-frame clones and leaves some out. The specimen's table records 65,000 to 95,000 clones. The sequenced material came from PBMCs. All receptors come from a woman aged 55 to 70 in good health and CMV-seronegative.

This chain links TRBV6-1 with TRBJ1-5, with a tentative D call TRBD1 (6 bases). The germline V gene encodes CDR1 MNHNS and CDR2 SASEGT. V lost 2 bases to trimming and J lost 4 bases, with 15 bases between them. The CDR3 is 16 residues long. The CDR3 DNA follows: TGTGCCAGCAGTGAATTCCCCAGGGGTGGAAATCAGCCCCAGCATTTT. Protein sequence: CASSEFPRGGNQPQHF.

This chain's CDR3 is CASSPLGDTEAFF. The DNA for the CDR3 is TGTGCCAGCAGCCCGCTAGGGGACACTGAAGCTTTCTTT. The chain combines TRBV7-9 with TRBJ1-1; possible D gene TRBD1, 5 bases. Germline-derived CDR1 and CDR2 are SEHNR and FQNEAQ (reference sequence). V lost 5 bases to trimming and J lost 3 bases, with 10 bases between them. The CDR3 consists of 13 residues.

V gene TRBV27 combines with J gene TRBJ1-2, with TRBD1 matching 9 bases. The CDR3 consists of 14 residues. From germline, CDR1 is MNHEY and CDR2 SMNVEV (reference sequence). V dropped 5 bases and J dropped 8; count of bases not matched to a gene: 9. CDR3 in amino acids: CASSRQGGGWGYTF. The CDR3 DNA reads TGTGCCAGCAGTCGACAGGGGGGTGGTTGGGGCTACACCTTC.

The genes are TRBV19 and TRBJ1-5; D is possibly TRBD1 (5 bases). The length of the CDR3 is 14 residues. In germline, CDR1 is LNHDA, CDR2 SQIVND (reference sequence). The V gene lost 5 bases and the J gene lost 1 base, with 9 bases spanning the gap. The CDR3 loop is CASSYRTSNQPQHF. The CDR3 DNA follows: TGTGCCAGTAGTTACAGGACGAGCAATCAGCCCCAGCATTTT. Together with reference TRBV19 and TRBJ1-5, the CDR3 gives the full variable domain: DGGITQSPKYLFRKEGQNVTLSCEQNLNHDAMYWYRQDPGQGLRLIYYSQIVNDFQKGDIAEGYSVSREKKESFPLTVTSAQKNPTAFYLCASSYRTSNQPQHFGDGTRLSIL.

CDR3 in amino acids: CASSLSGTGNTIYF. The CDR3 bases are TGTGCCAGCAGTTTATCGGGGACTGGAAACACCATATATTTT. The chain has TRBV28 and TRBJ1-3; D gene ambiguous. CDR1 and CDR2 (germline): MDHEN, SYDVKM. This CDR3 is built from 14 residues. The V and J ends lost 1 base and 2 bases respectively, with 6 bases between them.

J is TRBJ1-6 and V is TRBV2, with D perhaps matching TRBD1 (5 bases). Germline CDR1 is SNHLY and CDR2 is FYNNEI. The CDR3 length is 15 residues. The ends were cut back, 4 bases at V and 1 base at J, with 8 bases in the middle. The CDR3 sequence is CASSGGVSYNSPLHF. CDR3 bases: TGTGCCAGCAGTGGGGGGGTTTCCTATAATTCACCCCTCCACTTT.

V gene TRBV5-5 combines with J gene TRBJ1-4, with TRBD1 matching over 8 bases. The ends lost 4 bases at V and 5 bases at J; junction bases unmatched: 10. The CDR3 sequence is 16 residues long. Per the germline V gene, CDR1 is SGHKS and CDR2 is YYEKEE (reference sequence). The CDR3 nucleotides read TGTGCCAGCAGCCCCAGAGGGACAGGACAGAATGAAAAACTGTTTTTT. It encodes CASSPRGTGQNEKLFF.

The rearrangement uses TRBV29-1 and TRBJ2-3; perhaps TRBD1 as D (6 bases). Germline loops: CDR1 SQVTM, CDR2 ANQGSEA. V was shortened by 7 bases and J by 3 bases, with 11 bases between the two germline ends. CDR3 size: 12 residues. The CDR3 nucleotides are TGCAGCGGTCACAGGGAAACAGATACGCAGTATTTT. Translation gives CSGHRETDTQYF.

The rearrangement links TRBV2 to TRBJ2-1, with 7 bases fitting TRBD2. The CDR3 is 14 amino acids. From germline, CDR1 is SNHLY and CDR2 FYNNEI. V shed 4 bases and J 1 base; nucleotides not matched to a gene: 1. CDR3: CASSGDYSYNEQFF. The CDR3 coding sequence is TGTGCCAGCAGTGGGGACTATTCCTACAATGAGCAGTTCTTC. Full variable domain (remainder filled in from reference TRBV2 and TRBJ2-1): EPEVTQTPSHQVTQMGQEVILRCVPISNHLYFYWYRQILGQKVEFLVSFYNNEISEKSEIFDDQFSVERPDGSNFTLKIRSTKLEDSAMYFCASSGDYSYNEQFFGPGTRLTVL.

The chain is built from TRBV7-8 and TRBJ1-1, with 7 bases lining up with TRBD1. The germline gives CDR1 SGHVS, CDR2 FQNEAQ. CDR3 length: 15 amino acids. V trimming: 5 bases; J trimming: 1 base; junction bases outside the gene matches: 7. In DNA form, the CDR3 reads TGTGCCAGCAGCCGACAGGGACAAGCGAACACTGAAGCTTTCTTT. Its protein is CASSRQGQANTEAFF.

The chain links TRBV6-1 to TRBJ1-2; D gene uncertain. The ends were cut back, 3 bases at V and 0 bases at J, with 11 bases in the middle. The CDR3 sequence is 15 residues long. The germline V gene encodes CDR1 MNHNS and CDR2 SASEGT. In nucleotides, the CDR3 is TGTGCCAGCAGTGATATATTTACAGCTAACTATGGCTACACCTTC. Translating it yields CASSDIFTANYGYTF.

The chain uses TRBV6-5 and TRBJ2-3; D possibly corresponds to TRBD2 (5 bases). With 7 bases removed from V and 2 bases from J, the gap between germline ends came to 10 bases. This CDR3 region has 13 residues. The V gene's germline CDR1 is MNHEY and CDR2 SVGAGI. CDR3 in amino acids: CASMGAITDTQYF. CDR3 nucleotide sequence: TGTGCCAGCATGGGAGCGATCACAGATACGCAGTATTTT.

The chain couples TRBV7-2 to TRBJ1-1; a possible D gene is TRBD1 (5 bases). V dropped 2 bases and J dropped 6 bases, with 28 bases sitting between them. Germline CDR1 is SGHTA and CDR2 is FQGNSA. This CDR3 is 19 amino acids long. In DNA, the CDR3 is TGTGCCAGCAGCTTAACCGGTTACAGGAGGCTCGAGGGAGGGGCTGAAGCTTTCTTT. This translates into CASSLTGYRRLEGGAEAFF.

This chain links TRBV7-2 with TRBJ2-1, with 9 bases identical to TRBD2. V trimming: 1 base; J trimming: 14 bases; junction bases outside the gene matches: 9. Per germline, CDR1 SGHTA and CDR2 FQGNSA. The CDR3 spans 14 residues. The CDR3 loop reads CASSLDTAGGSEFF. CDR3 DNA: TGTGCCAGCAGCTTAGATACCGCGGGAGGGTCTGAGTTCTTC.

The genes are TRBV11-2 and TRBJ2-3; 8 bases fit TRBD2. V lost 1 base, J lost 8 bases, and 8 bases stayed unmatched. Germline lookup yields CDR1 SGHAT and CDR2 FQNNGV. The CDR3 is 15 amino acids. CDR3 in amino acids: CASSLGGTRGGTQYF. The CDR3 DNA reads TGTGCCAGCAGCTTAGGAGGGACTAGAGGGGGTACGCAGTATTTT.

The rearrangement joins TRBV11-2 to TRBJ2-2, with D perhaps TRBD1 (6 bases). The CDR3 extends over 16 amino acids. V was shortened by 3 bases and J by 1 base, with 12 bases between the two germline ends. Germline values: CDR1 SGHAT, CDR2 FQNNGV. The chain's CDR3 is CASSLDSGQNTGELFF. Written as DNA, the CDR3 is TGTGCCAGCAGCTTGGATTCGGGACAGAACACCGGGGAGCTGTTTTTT.

This chain links TRBV27 with TRBJ1-1, with D tentatively TRBD1 (5 bases). V was shortened by 3 bases and J by 4 bases, with 9 bases between the two germline ends. Germline-derived CDR1 and CDR2 are MNHEY and SMNVEV (reference sequence). This CDR3 region has 13 residues. The CDR3 loop reads CASSLGGVTEAFF. CDR3 DNA sequence: TGTGCCAGCAGTTTGGGAGGGGTCACTGAAGCTTTCTTT.

The rearrangement uses TRBV5-6 and TRBJ1-1; perhaps TRBD1 as D (5 bases). V was clipped by 4 bases and J by 8 bases, with 18 bases between them. Germline V gene sequence: CDR1 SGHDT, CDR2 YYEEEE. This CDR3 spans 14 amino acids. CDR3 in DNA: TGTGCCAGCAGCCCTGGAGGGACCCGCAGGGAAGCTTTCTTT. Translated, it gives CASSPGGTRREAFF.

The rearrangement uses TRBV28 and TRBJ2-7, with 10 nucleotides matching TRBD2. After removal of 3 bases from V and 6 bases from J, the junction contained 14 bases not matched to a gene. This CDR3 contains 17 residues. Germline lookup yields CDR1 MDHEN and CDR2 SYDVKM. CDR3 sequence (DNA): TGTGCCAGCAGTTTGGGGGGATCTAGCGGGAGTAGGATCGAGCAGTACTTC. This encodes CASSLGGSSGSRIEQYF.

The chain's CDR3 is CSVGQGAPDTGELFF. The CDR3 bases are TGCAGCGTGGGACAGGGGGCGCCGGACACCGGGGAGCTGTTTTTT. The J gene is TRBJ2-2, the V gene TRBV29-1, with TRBD1 matching 12 bases. Losses at the gene ends were 6 bases for V and 3 bases for J; bases not matched to a gene: 5. The CDR3 spans 15 residues. Germline CDR1 SQVTM, CDR2 ANQGSEA.

This rearrangement joins TRBV7-6 to TRBJ2-1; possibly TRBD2 for D (6 bases). The CDR3 is 16 residues long. Trimming removed 2 bases at V and 5 bases at J, with 16 bases between. Germline V lookup: CDR1 SGHVS, CDR2 FNYEAQ. For the CDR3, the DNA is TGTGCCAGCAGCTTACCTTCCGGCGGGATCGACAATGAGCAGTTCTTC. Its translation: CASSLPSGGIDNEQFF.

The chain is built from TRBV18 and TRBJ2-2; D might be TRBD1 (5 bases). Deletions cut 4 bases from V and 0 bases from J, with 9 bases between. This CDR3 comprises 15 residues. Germline V lookup: CDR1 KGHSH, CDR2 LQKENI. The CDR3 protein is CASSRDSANTGELFF. The DNA for the CDR3 is TGTGCCAGCTCACGCGACAGCGCGAACACCGGGGAGCTGTTTTTT.

V is TRBV19 and J is TRBJ1-4; D unresolved. V lost 7 bases and J 0 bases, leaving 12 bases between the germline ends. In germline, CDR1 is LNHDA, CDR2 SQIVND (reference sequence). CDR3 length: 15 residues. CDR3 coding DNA: TGTGCCAGTAATAAGGCCGCGGCAACTAATGAAAAACTGTTTTTT. Translation gives CASNKAAATNEKLFF. Full variable domain (outside the CDR3, taken from reference TRBV19 and TRBJ1-4): DGGITQSPKYLFRKEGQNVTLSCEQNLNHDAMYWYRQDPGQGLRLIYYSQIVNDFQKGDIAEGYSVSREKKESFPLTVTSAQKNPTAFYLCASNKAAATNEKLFFGSGTQLSVL.

CDR3 DNA sequence: TGTGCCAGCAGCTCACAGGGGCCCAATCCCTACGAGCAGTACTTC. It yields the protein CASSSQGPNPYEQYF. The rearrangement joins TRBV7-2 to TRBJ2-7; 7 bases align to TRBD1. V shed 4 bases, J shed 2 bases, and the junction held 8 bases outside the gene matches. CDR1 is SGHTA and CDR2 is FQGNSA in the germline V gene. The CDR3 sequence is 15 residues long.

This chain joins TRBV2 and TRBJ2-1, with 9 bases aligning to TRBD1. V was pared by 7 bases and J by 6 bases, with 10 bases of the junction left unmatched. Germline V CDR1 and CDR2: SNHLY, FYNNEI. This CDR3 spans 15 amino acids. The DNA for the CDR3 is TGTGCCAGCACACATCCGGGACAGGGTCGCAATGAGCAGTTCTTC. The encoded protein is CASTHPGQGRNEQFF. Looking up the rest from reference TRBV2 and TRBJ2-1 gives the full variable domain: EPEVTQTPSHQVTQMGQEVILRCVPISNHLYFYWYRQILGQKVEFLVSFYNNEISEKSEIFDDQFSVERPDGSNFTLKIRSTKLEDSAMYFCASTHPGQGRNEQFFGPGTRLTVL.